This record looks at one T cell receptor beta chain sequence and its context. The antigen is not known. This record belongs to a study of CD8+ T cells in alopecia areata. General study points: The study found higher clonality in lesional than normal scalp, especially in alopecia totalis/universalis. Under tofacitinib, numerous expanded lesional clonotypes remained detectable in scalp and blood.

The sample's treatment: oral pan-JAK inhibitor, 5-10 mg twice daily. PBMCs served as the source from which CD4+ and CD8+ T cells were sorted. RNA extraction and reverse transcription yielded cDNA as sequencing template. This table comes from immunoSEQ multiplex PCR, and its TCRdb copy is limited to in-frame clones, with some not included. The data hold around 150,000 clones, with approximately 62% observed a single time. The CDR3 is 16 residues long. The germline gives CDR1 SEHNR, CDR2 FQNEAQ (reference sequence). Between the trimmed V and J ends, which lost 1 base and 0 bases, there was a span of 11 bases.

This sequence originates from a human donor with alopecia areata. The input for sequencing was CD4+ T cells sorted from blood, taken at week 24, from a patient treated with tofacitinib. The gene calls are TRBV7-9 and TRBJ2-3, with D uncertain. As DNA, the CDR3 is TGTGCCAGCAGCTTAGTTGGATTTACTAGCACAGATACGCAGTATTTT. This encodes CASSLVGFTSTDTQYF. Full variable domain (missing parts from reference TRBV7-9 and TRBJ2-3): DTGVSQNPRHKITKRGQNVTFRCDPISEHNRLYWYRQTLGQGPEFLTYFQNEAQLEKSRLLSDRFSAERPKGSFSTLEIQRTEQGDSAMYLCASSLVGFTSTDTQYFGPGTRLTVL.